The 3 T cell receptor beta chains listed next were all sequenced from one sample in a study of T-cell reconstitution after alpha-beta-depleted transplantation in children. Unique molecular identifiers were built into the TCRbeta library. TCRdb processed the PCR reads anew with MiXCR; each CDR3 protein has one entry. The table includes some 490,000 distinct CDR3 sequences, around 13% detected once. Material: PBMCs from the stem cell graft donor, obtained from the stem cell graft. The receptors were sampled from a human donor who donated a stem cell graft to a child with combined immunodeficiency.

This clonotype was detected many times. As DNA, the CDR3 is TGTGCCAGCAGTCAACAGGGGGGGAATCAGCCCCAGCATTTT. Protein sequence: CASSQQGGNQPQHF. The genes are TRBV12-3 or TRBV12-4 and TRBJ1-5; TRBD1 matches at 8 bases. The CDR3 is 14 amino acids. Trimming at V came to 5 bases and at J to 4 bases, leaving 4 bases not matched to a gene.

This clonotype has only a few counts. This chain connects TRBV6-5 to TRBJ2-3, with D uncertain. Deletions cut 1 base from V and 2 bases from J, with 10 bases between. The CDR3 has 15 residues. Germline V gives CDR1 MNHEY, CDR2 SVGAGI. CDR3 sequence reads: CASSYFNGFTDTQYF. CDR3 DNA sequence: TGTGCCAGCAGTTACTTTAACGGGTTCACAGATACGCAGTATTTT.

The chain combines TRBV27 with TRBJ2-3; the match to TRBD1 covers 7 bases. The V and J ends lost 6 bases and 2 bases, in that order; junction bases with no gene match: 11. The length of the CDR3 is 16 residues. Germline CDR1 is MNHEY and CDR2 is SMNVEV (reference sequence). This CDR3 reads CASSGWGQTYTDTQYF. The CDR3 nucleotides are TGTGCCAGCAGCGGCTGGGGACAGACTTACACAGATACGCAGTATTTT.